This entry lists 3 T cell receptor beta chains sequenced from one sample in a study of blood T cell repertoires in COVID-19. Some clones are missing from TCRdb's copy, which holds only in-frame ones; the method was immunoSEQ multiplex PCR. The sample lists 200,000 to 250,000 clones, roughly nine tenths occurring once. The sequencing input was peripheral blood. The receptor source for this set is a woman between 50 and 59 years old with acute or convalescent COVID-19.

The sample holds a few counts of this clone. The rearrangement joins TRBV30 to TRBJ1-1; TRBD1 agrees at 7 bases. The CDR3 length is 15 residues. Per the germline V gene, CDR1 is GTSNPN and CDR2 is SVGIG (reference sequence). V was clipped by 7 bases and J by 0 bases; unmatched bases: 11. Written as DNA, the CDR3 is TGTGCCTACTCTAGGGGGCCTATCATGAACACTGAAGCTTTCTTT. Translation gives CAYSRGPIMNTEAFF.

The chain joins TRBV3-1 (or the pseudogene TRBV3-2) to TRBJ1-2; D is possibly TRBD1 (6 bases). V gave up 4 bases and J gave up 1 base, with 10 bases separating them. The CDR3 is 14 residues long. Looked up from germline, CDR1 is LGHDT and CDR2 is YNNKEL (reference sequence). The CDR3 sequence: CASSLQGDNYGYTF. DNA for the CDR3: TGTGCCAGCAGCCTACAGGGAGATAACTATGGCTACACCTTC.

V is TRBV20-1 and J is TRBJ2-7; TRBD2 aligns across 8 bases. V lost 3 bases and J lost 5; bases outside the gene matches: 9. The germline V gene encodes CDR1 DFQATT and CDR2 SNEGSKA (reference sequence). The CDR3 totals 14 residues. The chain's CDR3 is CSASEAGAWHEQYF. Here the CDR3 DNA reads TGCAGTGCTAGTGAAGCGGGAGCTTGGCACGAGCAGTACTTC.